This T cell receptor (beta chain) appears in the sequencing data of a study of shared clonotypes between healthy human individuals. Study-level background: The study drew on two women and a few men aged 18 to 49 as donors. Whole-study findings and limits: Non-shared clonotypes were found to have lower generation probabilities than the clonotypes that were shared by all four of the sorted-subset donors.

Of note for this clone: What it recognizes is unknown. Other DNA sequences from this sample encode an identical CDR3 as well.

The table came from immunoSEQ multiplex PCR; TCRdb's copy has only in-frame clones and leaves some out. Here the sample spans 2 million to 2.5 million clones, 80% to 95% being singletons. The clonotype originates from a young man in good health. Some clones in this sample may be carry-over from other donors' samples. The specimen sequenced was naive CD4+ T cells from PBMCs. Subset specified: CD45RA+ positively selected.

The CDR3 DNA reads TGTGCCAGTAGTATAAGAGGGAGTGGGGCCAACGTCCTGACTTTC. It encodes CASSIRGSGANVLTF. The gene calls are TRBV19 and TRBJ2-6; D might be TRBD2 (5 bases). The V gene's germline CDR1 is LNHDA and CDR2 SQIVND (reference sequence). Trimming pared 2 bases from V and 3 bases from J, leaving 8 bases between. The CDR3 loop spans 15 amino acids.